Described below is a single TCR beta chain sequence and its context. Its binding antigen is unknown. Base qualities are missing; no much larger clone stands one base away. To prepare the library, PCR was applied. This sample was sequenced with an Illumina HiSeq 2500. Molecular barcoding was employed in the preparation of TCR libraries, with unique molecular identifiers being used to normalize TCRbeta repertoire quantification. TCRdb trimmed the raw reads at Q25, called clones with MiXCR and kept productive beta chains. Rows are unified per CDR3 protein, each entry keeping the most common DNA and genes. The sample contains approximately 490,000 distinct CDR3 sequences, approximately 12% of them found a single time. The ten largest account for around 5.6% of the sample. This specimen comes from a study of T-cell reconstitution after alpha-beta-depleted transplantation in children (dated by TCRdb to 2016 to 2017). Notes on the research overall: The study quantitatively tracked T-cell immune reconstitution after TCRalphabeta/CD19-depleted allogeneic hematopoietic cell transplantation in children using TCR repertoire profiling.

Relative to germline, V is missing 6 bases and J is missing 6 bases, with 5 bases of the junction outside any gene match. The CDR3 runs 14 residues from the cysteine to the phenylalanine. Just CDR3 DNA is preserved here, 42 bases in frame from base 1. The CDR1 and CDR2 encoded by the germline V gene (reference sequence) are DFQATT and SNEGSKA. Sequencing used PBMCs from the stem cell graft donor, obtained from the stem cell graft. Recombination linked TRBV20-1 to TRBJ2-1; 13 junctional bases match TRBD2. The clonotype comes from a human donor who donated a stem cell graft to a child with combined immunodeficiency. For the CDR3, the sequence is CSATGTSGINEQFF. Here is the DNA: TGCAGTGCAACCGGGACTAGCGGGATCAATGAGCAGTTCTTC.